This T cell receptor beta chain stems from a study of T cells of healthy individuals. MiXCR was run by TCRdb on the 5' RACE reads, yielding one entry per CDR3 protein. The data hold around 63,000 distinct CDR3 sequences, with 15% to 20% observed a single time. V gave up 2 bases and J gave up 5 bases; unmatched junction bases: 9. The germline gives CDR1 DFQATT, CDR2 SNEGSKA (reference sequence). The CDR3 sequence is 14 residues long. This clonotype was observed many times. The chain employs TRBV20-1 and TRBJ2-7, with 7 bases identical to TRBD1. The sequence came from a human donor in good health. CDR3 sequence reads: CSARTQTGSHEQYF. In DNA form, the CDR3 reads TGCAGTGCTAGAACGCAGACAGGGAGCCACGAGCAGTACTTC.